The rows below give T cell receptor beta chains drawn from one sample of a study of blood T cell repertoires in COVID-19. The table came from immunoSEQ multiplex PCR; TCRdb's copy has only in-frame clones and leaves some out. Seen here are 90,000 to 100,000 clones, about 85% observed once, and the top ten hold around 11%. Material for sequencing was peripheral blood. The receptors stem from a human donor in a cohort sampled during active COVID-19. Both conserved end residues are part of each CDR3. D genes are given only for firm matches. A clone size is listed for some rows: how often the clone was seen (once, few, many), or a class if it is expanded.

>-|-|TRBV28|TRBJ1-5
TGTGCCAGCAGTTTTGCGGGGCACGGGGGTAGCAATCAGCCCCAGCATTTT
CASSFAGHGGSNQPQHF
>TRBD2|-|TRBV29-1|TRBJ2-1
TGCAGCGTGGAGGGACTAGCGGATTACAATGAGCAGTTCTTC
CSVEGLADYNEQFF
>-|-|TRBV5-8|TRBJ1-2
TGTGCCAGCAGCTTGGCCCGCGGAGTCAACTATGGCTACACCTTC
CASSLARGVNYGYTF
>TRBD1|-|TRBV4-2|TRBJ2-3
TGTGCCAGCAGCCCCCGGACAGGGGGCTATGGCACAGATACGCAGTATTTT
CASSPRTGGYGTDTQYF
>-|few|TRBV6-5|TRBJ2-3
TGTGCCAGCAGTTACGTGGGGGGGCGCGCAGATACGCAGTATTTT
CASSYVGGRADTQYF
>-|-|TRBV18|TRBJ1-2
TGTGCCAGCTCACCACCTCGGGGGGCTAACTATGGCTACACCTTC
CASSPPRGANYGYTF
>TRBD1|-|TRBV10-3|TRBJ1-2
TGTGCCATCAGGCCGGGACAGGGGGCCTATGGCTACACCTTC
CAIRPGQGAYGYTF
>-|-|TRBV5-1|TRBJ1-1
TGCGCCAGCAGCCAGGGGCAGAGCACTGAAGCTTTCTTT
CASSQGQSTEAFF
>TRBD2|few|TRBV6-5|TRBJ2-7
TGTGCCAGCAGTTACTTGGGGGGGGGTGAGCAGTACTTC
CASSYLGGGEQYF
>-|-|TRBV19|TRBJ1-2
TGTGCCAGCCTCGGGAGGGGAAGTGGAAGCTACACCTTC
CASLGRGSGSYTF
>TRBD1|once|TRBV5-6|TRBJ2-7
TGTGCCAGCAGCGAGGGACAGGCGTTTTCCTACGAGCAGTACTTC
CASSEGQAFSYEQYF
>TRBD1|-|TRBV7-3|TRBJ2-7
TGTGCCAGCAGCTTAGAGCCCGGACAGGCCTACTACGAGCAGTACTTC
CASSLEPGQAYYEQYF
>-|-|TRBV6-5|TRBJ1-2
TGTGCCAGCAGCGATGGAGGGAATGGCTACACCTTC
CASSDGGNGYTF
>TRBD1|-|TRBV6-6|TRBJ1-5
TGTGCCAGCAGTCGGGACAGGGTCCCCAATAGCAATCAGCCCCAGCATTTT
CASSRDRVPNSNQPQHF
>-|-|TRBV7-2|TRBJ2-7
TGTGCCAGCAGCTTGGGGGCGGGCCCTATGGAGCAGTACTTC
CASSLGAGPMEQYF
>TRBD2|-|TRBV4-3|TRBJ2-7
TGCGCCAGCAGCCAAGATGTTGGCGGGGGAATCTCCTACGAGCAGTACTTC
CASSQDVGGGISYEQYF
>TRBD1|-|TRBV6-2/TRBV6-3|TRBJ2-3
TGTGCCAGCAGTTACTCGACAGGGTCGCCAGATACGCAGTATTTT
CASSYSTGSPDTQYF